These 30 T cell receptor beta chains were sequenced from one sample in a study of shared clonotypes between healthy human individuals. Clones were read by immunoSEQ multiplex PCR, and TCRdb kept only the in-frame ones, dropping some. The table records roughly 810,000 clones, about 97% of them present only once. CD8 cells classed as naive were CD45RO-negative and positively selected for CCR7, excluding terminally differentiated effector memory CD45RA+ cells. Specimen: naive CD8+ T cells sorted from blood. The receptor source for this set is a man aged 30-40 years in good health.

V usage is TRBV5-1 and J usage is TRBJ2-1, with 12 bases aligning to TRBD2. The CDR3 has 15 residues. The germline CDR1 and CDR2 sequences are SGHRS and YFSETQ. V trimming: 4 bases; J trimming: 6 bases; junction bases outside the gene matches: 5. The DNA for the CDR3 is TGCGCCAGCAGCATCGGACTAGCGGGATCCAATGAGCAGTTCTTC. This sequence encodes CASSIGLAGSNEQFF.

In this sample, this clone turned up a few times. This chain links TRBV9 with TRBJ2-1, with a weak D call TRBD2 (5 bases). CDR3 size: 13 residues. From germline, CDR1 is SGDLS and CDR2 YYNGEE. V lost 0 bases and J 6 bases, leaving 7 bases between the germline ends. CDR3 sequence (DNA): TGTGCCAGCAGCGTAGACGAGGGCAATGAGCAGTTCTTC. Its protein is CASSVDEGNEQFF.

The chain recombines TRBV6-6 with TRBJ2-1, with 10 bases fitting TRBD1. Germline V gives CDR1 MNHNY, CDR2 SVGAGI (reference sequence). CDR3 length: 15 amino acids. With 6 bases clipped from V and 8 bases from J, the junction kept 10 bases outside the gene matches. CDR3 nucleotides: TGTGCCAGCAGCCAGACCGGGACAGGGGTCGATGAGCAGTTCTTC. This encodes CASSQTGTGVDEQFF.

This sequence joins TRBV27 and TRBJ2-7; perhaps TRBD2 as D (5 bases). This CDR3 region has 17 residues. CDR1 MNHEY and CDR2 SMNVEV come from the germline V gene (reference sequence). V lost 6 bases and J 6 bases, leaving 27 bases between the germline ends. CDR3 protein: CASSPGPNEGALFEQYF. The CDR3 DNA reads TGTGCCAGCAGCCCCGGGCCCAATGAGGGCGCTTTATTCGAGCAGTACTTC.

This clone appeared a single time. CDR3 sequence (DNA): TGTGCCAGCAGCGCACCGGGACAGACCTACGAGCAGTACTTC. It codes for CASSAPGQTYEQYF. The chain is built from TRBV9 and TRBJ2-7; 7 bases are shared with TRBD1. From germline, CDR1 is SGDLS and CDR2 YYNGEE. V was clipped by 3 bases and J by 2 bases; unmatched bases: 5. The CDR3 is 14 amino acids.

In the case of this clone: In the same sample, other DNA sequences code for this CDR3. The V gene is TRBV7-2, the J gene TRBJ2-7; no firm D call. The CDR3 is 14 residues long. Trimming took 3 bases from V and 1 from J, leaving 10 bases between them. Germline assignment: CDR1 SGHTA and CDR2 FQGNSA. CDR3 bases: TGTGCCAGCAGCTTTTTTGGTTCGTCCTACGAGCAGTACTTC. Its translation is CASSFFGSSYEQYF.

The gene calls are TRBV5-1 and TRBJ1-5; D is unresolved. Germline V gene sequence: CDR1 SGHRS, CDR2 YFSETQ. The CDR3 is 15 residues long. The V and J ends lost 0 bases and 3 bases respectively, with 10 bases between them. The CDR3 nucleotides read TGCGCCAGCAGCTTGGATGCAGGAGACAATCAGCCCCAGCATTTT. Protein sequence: CASSLDAGDNQPQHF.

The CDR3 bases are TGTGCCAGCAGCCCTAGACTAGCGGGAGGATTGGGGGAGCTGTTTTTT. This encodes CASSPRLAGGLGELFF. This chain uses TRBV13 with TRBJ2-2, with TRBD2 matching over 13 bases. The V and J ends lost 5 bases and 8 bases, in that order; junction bases with no gene match: 8. The CDR3 has 16 amino acids. The germline gives CDR1 PRHDT, CDR2 FYEKMQ (reference sequence).

The CDR3 DNA reads TGTGCCAGCAGCTTCTTTCCGGGACAGAATCTCGGGGAGCTGTTTTTT. This gives the protein CASSFFPGQNLGELFF. The chain has TRBV7-6 and TRBJ2-2, with 7 bases identical to TRBD1. CDR1 SGHVS and CDR2 FNYEAQ come from the germline V gene. The CDR3 is made up of 16 amino acids. V was clipped by 3 bases and J by 7 bases; unmatched bases: 11.

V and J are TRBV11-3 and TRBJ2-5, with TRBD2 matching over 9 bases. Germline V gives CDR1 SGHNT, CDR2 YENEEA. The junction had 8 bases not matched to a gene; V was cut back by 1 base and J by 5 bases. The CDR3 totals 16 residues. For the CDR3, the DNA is TGTGCCAGCAGCTTAGGAGCGACTAGCGGTCTGGAGACCCAGTACTTC. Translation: CASSLGATSGLETQYF.

CDR3 residues: CASSYSVAGVQYEQYF. The CDR3, as DNA: TGTGCCAGCAGTTACTCGGTAGCGGGAGTACAATACGAGCAGTACTTC. This chain links TRBV6-5 with TRBJ2-7; 9 bases map to TRBD2. Germline trimming cut 0 bases from V and 4 bases from J; bases unmatched to any gene: 7. Per the germline V gene, CDR1 is MNHEY and CDR2 is SVGAGI. The CDR3 is made up of 16 amino acids.

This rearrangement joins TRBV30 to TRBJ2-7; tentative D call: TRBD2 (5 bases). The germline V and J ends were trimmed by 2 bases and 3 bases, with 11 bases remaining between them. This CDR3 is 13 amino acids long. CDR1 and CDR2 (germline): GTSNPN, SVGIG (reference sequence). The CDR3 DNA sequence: TGTGCCTGGAGTTGGGGAGTGGGCTACGAGCAGTACTTC. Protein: CAWSWGVGYEQYF.

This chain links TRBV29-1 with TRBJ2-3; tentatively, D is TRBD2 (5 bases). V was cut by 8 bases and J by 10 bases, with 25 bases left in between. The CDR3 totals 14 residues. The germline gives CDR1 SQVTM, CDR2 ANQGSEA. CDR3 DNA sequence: TGCAGCTATCCCCCCGAGCGGCTAGCAGGTGCGCAGTATTTT. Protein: CSYPPERLAGAQYF.

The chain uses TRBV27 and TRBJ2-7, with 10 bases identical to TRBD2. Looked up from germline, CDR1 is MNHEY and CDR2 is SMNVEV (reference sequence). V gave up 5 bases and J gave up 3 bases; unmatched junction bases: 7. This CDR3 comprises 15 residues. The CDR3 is CASSKLAGTIYEQYF. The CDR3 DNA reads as TGTGCCAGCAGTAAACTAGCGGGAACCATCTACGAGCAGTACTTC.

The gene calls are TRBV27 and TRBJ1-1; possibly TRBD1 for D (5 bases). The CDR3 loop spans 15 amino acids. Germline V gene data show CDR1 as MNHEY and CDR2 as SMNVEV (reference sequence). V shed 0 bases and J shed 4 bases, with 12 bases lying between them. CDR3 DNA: TGTGCCAGCAGTTTATCGTGGGATGGGGGCACTGAAGCTTTCTTT. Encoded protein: CASSLSWDGGTEAFF.

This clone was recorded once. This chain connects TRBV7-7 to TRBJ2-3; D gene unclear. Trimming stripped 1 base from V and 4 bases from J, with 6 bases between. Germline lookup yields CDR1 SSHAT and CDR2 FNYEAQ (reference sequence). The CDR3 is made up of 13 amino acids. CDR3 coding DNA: TGTGCCAGCAGCTTAGGGACGGCAGATACGCAGTATTTT. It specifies CASSLGTADTQYF.

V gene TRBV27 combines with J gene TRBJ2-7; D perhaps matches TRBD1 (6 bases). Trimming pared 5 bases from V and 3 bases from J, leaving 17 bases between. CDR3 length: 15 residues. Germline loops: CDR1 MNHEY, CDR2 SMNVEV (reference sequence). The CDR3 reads CASSPRQEPLYEQYF. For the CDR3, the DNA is TGTGCCAGCAGTCCGCGACAGGAACCCCTCTACGAGCAGTACTTC.

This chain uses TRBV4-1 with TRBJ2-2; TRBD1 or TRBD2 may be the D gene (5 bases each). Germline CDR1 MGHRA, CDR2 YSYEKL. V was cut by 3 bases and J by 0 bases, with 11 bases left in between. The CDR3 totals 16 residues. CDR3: CASSQAGTANTGELFF. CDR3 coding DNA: TGCGCCAGCAGCCAGGCCGGGACCGCGAACACCGGGGAGCTGTTTTTT.

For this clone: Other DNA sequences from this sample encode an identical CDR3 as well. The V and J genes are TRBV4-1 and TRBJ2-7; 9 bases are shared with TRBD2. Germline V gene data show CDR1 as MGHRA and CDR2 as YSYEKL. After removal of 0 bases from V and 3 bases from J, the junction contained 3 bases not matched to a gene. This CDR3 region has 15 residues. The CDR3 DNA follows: TGCGCCAGCAGCCAAGATAGCGGGAGTCGCTACGAGCAGTACTTC. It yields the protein CASSQDSGSRYEQYF.

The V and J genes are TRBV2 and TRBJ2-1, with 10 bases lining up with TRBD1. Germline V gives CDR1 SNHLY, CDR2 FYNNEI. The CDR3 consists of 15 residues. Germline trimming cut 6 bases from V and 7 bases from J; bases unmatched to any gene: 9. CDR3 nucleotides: TGTGCCAGCAGAGCCGGGACAGGGGCAGAGAATGAGCAGTTCTTC. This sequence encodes CASRAGTGAENEQFF.

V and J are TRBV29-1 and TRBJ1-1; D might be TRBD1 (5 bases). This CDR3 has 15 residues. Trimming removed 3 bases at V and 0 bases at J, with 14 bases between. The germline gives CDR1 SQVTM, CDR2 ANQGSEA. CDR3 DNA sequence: TGCAGCGTTGATTGGGGGGTGCACATGAACACTGAAGCTTTCTTT. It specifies CSVDWGVHMNTEAFF.

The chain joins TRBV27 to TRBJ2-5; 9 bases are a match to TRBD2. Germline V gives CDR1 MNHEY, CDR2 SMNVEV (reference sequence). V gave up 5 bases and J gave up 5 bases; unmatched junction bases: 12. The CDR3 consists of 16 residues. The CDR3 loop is CASSPLGGRAFETQYF. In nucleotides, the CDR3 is TGTGCCAGCAGTCCCCTCGGCGGGAGGGCCTTTGAGACCCAGTACTTC.

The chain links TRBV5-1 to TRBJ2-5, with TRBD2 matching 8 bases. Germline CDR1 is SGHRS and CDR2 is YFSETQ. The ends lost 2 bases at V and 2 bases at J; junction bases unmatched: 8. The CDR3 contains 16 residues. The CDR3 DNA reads TGCGCCAGCAGCTTTGAGTCTAGCGGGCGACAAGAGACCCAGTACTTC. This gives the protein CASSFESSGRQETQYF.

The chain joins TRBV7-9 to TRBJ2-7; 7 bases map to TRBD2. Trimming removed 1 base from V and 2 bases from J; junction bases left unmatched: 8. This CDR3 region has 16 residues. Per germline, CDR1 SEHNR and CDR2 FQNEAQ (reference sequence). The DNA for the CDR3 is TGTGCCAGCAGCTTAGATGCGGGGCTAGCGGCCTACGAGCAGTACTTC. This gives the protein CASSLDAGLAAYEQYF.

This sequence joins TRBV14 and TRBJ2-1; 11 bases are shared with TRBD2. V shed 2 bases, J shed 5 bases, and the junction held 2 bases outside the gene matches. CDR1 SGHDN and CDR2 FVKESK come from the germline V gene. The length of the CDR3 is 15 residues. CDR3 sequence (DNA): TGTGCCAGCAGCCAACTAGCGGGAGGCAACAATGAGCAGTTCTTC. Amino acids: CASSQLAGGNNEQFF.

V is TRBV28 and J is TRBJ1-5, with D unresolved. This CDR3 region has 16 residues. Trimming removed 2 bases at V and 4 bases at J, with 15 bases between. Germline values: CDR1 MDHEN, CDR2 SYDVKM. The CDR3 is CASSLTGMSNNQPQHF. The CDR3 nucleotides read TGTGCCAGCAGTTTAACTGGCATGTCCAATAATCAGCCCCAGCATTTT.

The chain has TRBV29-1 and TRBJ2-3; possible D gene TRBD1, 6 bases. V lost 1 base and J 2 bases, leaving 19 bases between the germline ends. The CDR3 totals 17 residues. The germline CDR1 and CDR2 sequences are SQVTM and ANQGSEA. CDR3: CSVEAPLGTRITDTQYF. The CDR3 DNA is TGCAGCGTTGAAGCCCCCCTCGGGACAAGGATCACAGATACGCAGTATTTT.

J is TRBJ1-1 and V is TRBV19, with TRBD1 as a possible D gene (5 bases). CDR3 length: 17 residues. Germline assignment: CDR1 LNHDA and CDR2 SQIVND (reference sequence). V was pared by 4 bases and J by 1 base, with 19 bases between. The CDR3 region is CASSTHRDGDKNTEAFF. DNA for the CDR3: TGTGCCAGTAGTACACACCGGGACGGTGATAAGAACACTGAAGCTTTCTTT.

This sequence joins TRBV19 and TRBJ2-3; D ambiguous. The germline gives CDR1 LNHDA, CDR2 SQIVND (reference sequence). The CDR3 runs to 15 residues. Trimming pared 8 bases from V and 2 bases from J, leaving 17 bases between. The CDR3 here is CASFIKRESTDTQYF. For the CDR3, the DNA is TGTGCCAGTTTTATAAAAAGAGAATCCACAGATACGCAGTATTTT.

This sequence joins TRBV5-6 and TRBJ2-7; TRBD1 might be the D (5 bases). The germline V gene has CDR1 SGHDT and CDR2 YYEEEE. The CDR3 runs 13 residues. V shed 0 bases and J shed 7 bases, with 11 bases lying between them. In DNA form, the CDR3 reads TGTGCCAGCAGCTTGGCCGCAGGGTTAGAGCAGTACTTC. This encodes CASSLAAGLEQYF.